This TCR beta chain was retrieved from a study of cytomegalovirus exposure and HLA in healthy donors. The study's findings and limits: Common viral pathogens seemed, in a later analysis, to connect with several of the most significant clusters. Associated with cytomegalovirus, according to the listing, were approximately 160 TCR beta chains.

Germline CDR1 and CDR2: MGHRA and YSYEKL. The CDR3 is 17 amino acids. Trimming left V 0 bases short and J 5 bases short, with 17 bases between. Comment on this clone: The antigen is undetermined.

13 Jbeta primers and 60 Vbeta primers were used for the PCR. TCRdb keeps only in-frame clones here, not all; method: immunoSEQ multiplex PCR. The table lists around 130,000 clones, 82% of them singletons. Sequenced material: PBMCs. This receptor was taken from a boy younger than 18 in good health and CMV-seronegative. The gene calls are TRBV4-1 and TRBJ2-1; tentatively, D is TRBD1 (7 bases). For the CDR3, the DNA is TGCGCCAGCAGCCAAGATACCCTCGGAGGGGGCAACAATGAGCAGTTCTTC. It specifies CASSQDTLGGGNNEQFF.